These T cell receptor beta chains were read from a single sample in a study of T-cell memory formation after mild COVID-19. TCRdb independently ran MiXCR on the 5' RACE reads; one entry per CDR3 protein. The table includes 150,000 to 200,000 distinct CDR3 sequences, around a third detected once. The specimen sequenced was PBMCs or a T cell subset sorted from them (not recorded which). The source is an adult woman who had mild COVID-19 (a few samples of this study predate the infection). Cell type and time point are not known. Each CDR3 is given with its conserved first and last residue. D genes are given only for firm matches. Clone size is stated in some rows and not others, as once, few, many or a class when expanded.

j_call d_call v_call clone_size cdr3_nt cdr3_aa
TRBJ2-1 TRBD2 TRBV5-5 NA TGTGCCAGCAGCTTCGGACTAGCGGGGCGGTATGAGCAGTTCTTC CASSFGLAGRYEQFF
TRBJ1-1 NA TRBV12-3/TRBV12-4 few TGTGCCAGCAGTTTCACGGGGGTTCGGAACACTGAAGCTTTCTTT CASSFTGVRNTEAFF
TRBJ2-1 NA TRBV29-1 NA TGCAGCGTTGAAGTTGCTAGCATCGTCAACAATGAGCAGTTCTTC CSVEVASIVNNEQFF
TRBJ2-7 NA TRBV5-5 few TGTGCCAGCAGCTTGTTGGACACTCTCTACGAGCAGTACTTC CASSLLDTLYEQYF
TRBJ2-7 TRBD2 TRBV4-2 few TGTGCCAGCAGCCAAGTAGCGACTAGCGGGAACTACGAGCAGTACTTC CASSQVATSGNYEQYF
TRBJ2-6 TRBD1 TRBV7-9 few TGTGCCAGCAGCGCCCCTCCGACAGGGGTTTCCTCTGGGGCCAACGTCCTGACTTTC CASSAPPTGVSSGANVLTF
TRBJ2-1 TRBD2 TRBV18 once TGTGCCAGCTCACCACCGACCGGGAGGATCTCCTACAATGAGCAGTTCTTC CASSPPTGRISYNEQFF
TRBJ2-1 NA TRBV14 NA TGTGCCAGCAGCGATGCGCCGGCAGAGCAGTTCTTC CASSDAPAEQFF
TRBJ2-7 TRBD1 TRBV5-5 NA TGTGCCTCCACGGACAGGAGCTCCTACGAGCAGTACTTC CASTDRSSYEQYF
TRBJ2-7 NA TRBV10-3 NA TGTGCCATCAGTTCGGCGGGGACACCCTCCTACGAGCAGTACTTC CAISSAGTPSYEQYF
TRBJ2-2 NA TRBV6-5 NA TGTGCCAGCAGTCCAGGGTCCGGGGAGCTGTTTTTT CASSPGSGELFF
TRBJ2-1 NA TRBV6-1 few TGTGCCAGCAGTGAAGGCCCGACGGAGCAGTTCTTC CASSEGPTEQFF
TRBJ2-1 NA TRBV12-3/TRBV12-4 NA TGTGCCAGCAGTAGGACTATTGAGCAGTTCTTC CASSRTIEQFF
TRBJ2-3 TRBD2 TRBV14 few TGTGCCAGCAGCCGTTGGAGGCTAGCGGGAGGAAGAAGAGATACGCAGTATTTT CASSRWRLAGGRRDTQYF
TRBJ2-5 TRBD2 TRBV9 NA TGTGCCAGCAGCGTAGAAGCGAGCGGGAGTGAGACCCAGTACTTC CASSVEASGSETQYF
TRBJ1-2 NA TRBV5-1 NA TGCGCCAGCAGCTACAGGGAGGCGAACTATGGCTACACCTTC CASSYREANYGYTF
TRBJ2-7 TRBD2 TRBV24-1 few TGTGCCACCAACGGGCCGGGGGGCGAGCAGTACTTC CATNGPGGEQYF
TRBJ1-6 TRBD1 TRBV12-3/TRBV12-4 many TGTGCCAGCAGTGAACAGGGGCGTAATTCACCCCTCCACTTT CASSEQGRNSPLHF
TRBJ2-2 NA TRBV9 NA TGTGCCAGCAGCGTAGGTCACGCATACGGGGAGCTGTTTTTT CASSVGHAYGELFF
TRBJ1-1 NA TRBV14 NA TGTGCCAGCAGCCAAGCTCTTGGTATTCGTGCTGAAGCTTTCTTT CASSQALGIRAEAFF
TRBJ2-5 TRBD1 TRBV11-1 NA TGTGCCAGCAGCGCGGGACAGGGGGTCCAGACCCAGTACTTC CASSAGQGVQTQYF
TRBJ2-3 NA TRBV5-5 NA TGTGCCAGCAGCTTTTCCCGTTTTGATACAGATACGCAGTATTTT CASSFSRFDTDTQYF
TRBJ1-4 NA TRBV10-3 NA TGTGCCATCAGGGCGGACGGGGGCTCAGGTGAAAAACTGTTTTTT CAIRADGGSGEKLFF
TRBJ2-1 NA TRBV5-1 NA TGCGCCAGCAGCTTGCGTCAGGGAAACGACAATGAGCAGTTCTTC CASSLRQGNDNEQFF
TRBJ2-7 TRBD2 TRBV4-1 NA TGCGCCAGCAGCCGGACAGAGGGACTAGCGGGGCAAGAGCAGTACTTC CASSRTEGLAGQEQYF
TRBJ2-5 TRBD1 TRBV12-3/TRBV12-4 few TGTGCCAGCAGTCTCGAGGACAGGGGAGAGACCCAGTACTTC CASSLEDRGETQYF
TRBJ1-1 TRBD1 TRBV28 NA TGTGCCAGCAGTTCCCTGTCAGGGGGCTTCGCCACTGAAGCTTTCTTT CASSSLSGGFATEAFF
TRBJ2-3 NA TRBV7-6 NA TGTGCCAGCAGCTTAAGACTAGTTAGCACAGATACGCAGTATTTT CASSLRLVSTDTQYF
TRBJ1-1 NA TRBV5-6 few TGTGCCAGCAGCTTACGGGTAGGCGCCACTGAAGCTTTCTTT CASSLRVGATEAFF
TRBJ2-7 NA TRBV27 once TGTGCCAGCAGTTCACGAGAGGACTACGAGCAGTACTTC CASSSREDYEQYF
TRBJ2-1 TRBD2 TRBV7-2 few TGTGCCAGCAGCTTAGCGGGGACTAGCGGGAAATACAGCTCCTACAATGAGCAGTTCTTC CASSLAGTSGKYSSYNEQFF
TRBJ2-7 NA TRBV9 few TGTGCCAGCAGCCCTTATTCAGGAACCTACGAGCAGTACTTC CASSPYSGTYEQYF
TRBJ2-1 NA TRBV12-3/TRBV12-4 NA TGTGCCAGCAGTTTAATAGTTCCCAATGAGCAGTTCTTC CASSLIVPNEQFF
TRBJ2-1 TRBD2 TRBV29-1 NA TGCAGCGCCGAAATAAGTAGCGGGAGGGTCAATGAGCAGTTCTTC CSAEISSGRVNEQFF
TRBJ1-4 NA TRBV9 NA TGTGCCAGCAGCGGTCGGATCGCAACTAATGAAAAACTGTTTTTT CASSGRIATNEKLFF
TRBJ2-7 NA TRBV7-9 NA TGTGCCAGCAGCTTCCCCGGGACTCCCCCCTACGAGCAGTACTTC CASSFPGTPPYEQYF